The 15 T cell receptor beta chains reported below all come from one sample, sequenced in a study of T cells in localized non-small cell lung cancer. Method: immunoSEQ multiplex PCR; TCRdb's copy keeps in-frame clones and lacks some. Of 50,000 to 65,000 clones listed, 60% to 85% are singletons. The sample consisted of PBMCs, taken before any cancer treatment. The receptors shown here come from a woman between 40 and 69 years old with stage II lung adenocarcinoma.

V usage is TRBV11-1 and J usage is TRBJ1-2; unclear D gene. This CDR3 is built from 13 residues. Trimming left V 0 bases short and J 5 bases short, with 7 bases between. Germline lookup yields CDR1 SGHAT and CDR2 FQDESV (reference sequence). This CDR3 reads CASSLADAYGYTF. CDR3 in DNA: TGTGCCAGCAGCTTAGCGGACGCTTATGGCTACACCTTC.

This chain joins TRBV29-1 and TRBJ1-4, with TRBD1 identical over 12 bases. Germline values: CDR1 SQVTM, CDR2 ANQGSEA. V trimming: 6 bases; J trimming: 4 bases; junction bases outside the gene matches: 3. The CDR3 loop spans 14 amino acids. CDR3 region: CSVGDRGRNEKLFF. For the CDR3, the DNA is TGCAGCGTGGGGGACAGGGGGCGTAATGAAAAACTGTTTTTT.

Only one count was recorded for this clone. The CDR3 coding sequence is TGTGCCAGCAGCTTTTATCCTCCTAGAGAGACCCAGTACTTC. Translating it yields CASSFYPPRETQYF. The J gene is TRBJ2-5, the V gene TRBV7-2; unclear D gene. CDR3 size: 14 residues. Germline CDR1 and CDR2: SGHTA and FQGNSA. V lost 3 bases, J lost 4 bases, and 12 bases lay in between.

This chain links TRBV19 with TRBJ1-2; possible D gene TRBD1, 5 bases. The CDR3 is made up of 16 amino acids. V gave up 5 bases and J gave up 4 bases, with 20 bases separating them. CDR1 is LNHDA, CDR2 SQIVND, per germline (reference sequence). CDR3 region: CASSRGGLPLLYGYTF. The CDR3 bases are TGTGCCAGTAGTCGGGGGGGTCTTCCTTTGCTCTATGGCTACACCTTC.

CDR3 in amino acids: CAWRGVAEKLFF. CDR3 nucleotides: TGTGCCTGGAGAGGGGTGGCGGAAAAACTGTTTTTT. The chain has TRBV30 and TRBJ1-4; possible D gene TRBD1, 5 bases. The ends were cut back, 3 bases at V and 8 bases at J, with 10 bases in the middle. CDR1 and CDR2 (germline): GTSNPN, SVGIG (reference sequence). The CDR3 runs 12 residues.

V usage is TRBV28 and J usage is TRBJ1-4; D not resolved. The CDR3 runs to 15 residues. V dropped 10 bases and J dropped 3 bases, with 18 bases sitting between them. Germline CDR1 is MDHEN and CDR2 is SYDVKM. CDR3 sequence (DNA): TGTGCCACCCTTCCGCGCGGGAAGGCTAATGAAAAACTGTTTTTT. This codes for CATLPRGKANEKLFF.

The chain joins TRBV7-9 to TRBJ1-1; TRBD1 matches at 7 bases. Germline values: CDR1 SEHNR, CDR2 FQNEAQ (reference sequence). V lost 5 bases to trimming and J lost 8 bases; unmatched junction nucleotides: 5. The CDR3 loop spans 12 amino acids. The CDR3 region is CASSPTGNEAFF. CDR3 DNA sequence: TGTGCCAGCAGCCCGACAGGGAACGAAGCTTTCTTT.

The chain combines TRBV18 with TRBJ1-4; TRBD1 is a possible D gene (5 bases). Between the trimmed V and J ends, which lost 4 bases and 6 bases, there was a span of 9 bases. From germline, CDR1 is KGHSH and CDR2 LQKENI. The CDR3 is 13 amino acids. In nucleotides, the CDR3 is TGTGCCAGCTCACGGGACCGGGATGAAAAACTGTTTTTT. As protein: CASSRDRDEKLFF.

The V gene is TRBV14, the J gene TRBJ1-1; D might be TRBD1 (5 bases). The germline CDR1 and CDR2 sequences are SGHDN and FVKESK. The CDR3 is 13 residues long. V was cut by 5 bases and J by 0 bases, with 7 bases left in between. The CDR3 region has the DNA TGTGCCAGCAGCTCACAGGTGAACACTGAAGCTTTCTTT. Translated: CASSSQVNTEAFF.

The chain has TRBV7-9 and TRBJ2-4; D may correspond to TRBD1 or TRBD2 (5 bases each). The germline CDR1 and CDR2 sequences are SEHNR and FQNEAQ (reference sequence). The CDR3 loop spans 16 amino acids. Trimming pared 1 base from V and 1 base from J, leaving 11 bases between. The CDR3 DNA sequence: TGTGCCAGCAGCTTAGTGGGGACCTCGGCCAAAAACATTCAGTACTTC. It is translated as CASSLVGTSAKNIQYF. Full variable domain (rest looked up from reference TRBV7-9 and TRBJ2-4): DTGVSQNPRHKITKRGQNVTFRCDPISEHNRLYWYRQTLGQGPEFLTYFQNEAQLEKSRLLSDRFSAERPKGSFSTLEIQRTEQGDSAMYLCASSLVGTSAKNIQYFGAGTRLSVL.

This sequence joins TRBV19 and TRBJ2-4, with 7 bases lining up with TRBD2. Germline loops: CDR1 LNHDA, CDR2 SQIVND (reference sequence). This CDR3 is 15 amino acids long. V lost 4 bases to trimming and J lost 4 bases; unmatched junction nucleotides: 7. The CDR3 DNA reads as TGTGCCAGTAGTACGAGGGGCGGGGGTAAAAACATTCAGTACTTC. It specifies CASSTRGGGKNIQYF. The whole variable domain, filled in from reference TRBV19 and TRBJ2-4, reads DGGITQSPKYLFRKEGQNVTLSCEQNLNHDAMYWYRQDPGQGLRLIYYSQIVNDFQKGDIAEGYSVSREKKESFPLTVTSAQKNPTAFYLCASSTRGGGKNIQYFGAGTRLSVL.

This clone was seen more than once but under ten times. This CDR3 is CASSPGTTNEQFF. CDR3 nucleotides: TGTGCCAGCAGTCCTGGGACTACCAATGAGCAGTTCTTC. V usage is TRBV6-6 and J usage is TRBJ2-1, with 7 nucleotides matching TRBD2. The CDR3 is made up of 13 amino acids. The V gene end was trimmed by 5 bases and the J gene end by 6 bases; junction bases not matched to a gene: 4. Germline V gene data show CDR1 as MNHNY and CDR2 as SVGAGI (reference sequence).

CDR3 sequence: CASSLVRGSNEKLFF. CDR3 sequence (DNA): TGTGCCAGCAGCTTAGTCCGGGGGTCTAATGAAAAACTGTTTTTT. The V gene is TRBV11-2, the J gene TRBJ1-4; D may be TRBD1 (5 bases). The CDR3 covers 15 residues. The V gene's germline CDR1 is SGHAT and CDR2 FQNNGV. Trimming pared 1 base from V and 3 bases from J, leaving 9 bases between.

The gene calls are TRBV5-1 and TRBJ1-2; 7 bases align to TRBD1. The CDR3 spans 15 residues. Germline CDR1 reads SGHRS; CDR2 reads YFSETQ. V trimming: 2 bases; J trimming: 4 bases; junction bases outside the gene matches: 8. The CDR3 DNA reads as TGCGCCAGCAGCTTCTCTTGGGACAGTTCCTATGGCTACACCTTC. Residues: CASSFSWDSSYGYTF.

The V gene is TRBV4-1, the J gene TRBJ2-1; 7 bases match TRBD2. V shed 1 base and J 7 bases; nucleotides not matched to a gene: 7. CDR3 length equals 15 residues. Germline CDR1 reads MGHRA; CDR2 reads YSYEKL. CDR3 DNA: TGCGCCAGCAGCCAAGTGGGGGGAGGGGCGAATGAGCAGTTCTTC. Its protein product is CASSQVGGGANEQFF.